The 3 T cell receptor beta chains below all came from one sample that was sequenced in a study of blood T cell repertoires in COVID-19. Generated by immunoSEQ multiplex PCR, the TCRdb table keeps only in-frame clones and is missing some. The data show more than 80,000 clones, around 67% seen once. Sequencing was done on a sample of peripheral blood. The source of these receptors is a woman aged 55 to 70 in a cohort sampled during active or convalescent COVID-19.

CDR3 in amino acids: CASSSPERAGRVYF. The CDR3 DNA sequence: TGTGCCAGCAGCTCCCCTGAGAGGGCGGGGAGGGTGTATTTT. The chain uses TRBV11-2 and TRBJ2-3; 7 bases map to TRBD2. The germline gives CDR1 SGHAT, CDR2 FQNNGV. Trimming at V came to 4 bases and at J to 14 bases, leaving 15 bases not matched to a gene. The CDR3 is 14 amino acids.

The J gene is TRBJ1-2, the V gene TRBV10-2; D gene ambiguous. V gave up 2 bases and J gave up 4 bases, with 11 bases separating them. This CDR3 contains 14 residues. Germline V CDR1 and CDR2: WSHSY, SAAADI. CDR3 bases: TGCGCCAGCAGTGAGAACGCAGGTCCCTATGGCTACACCTTC. Its translation is CASSENAGPYGYTF.

The chain recombines TRBV7-6 with TRBJ2-3, with D possibly TRBD1 on 7 matching bases. CDR1 SGHVS and CDR2 FNYEAQ come from the germline V gene. The CDR3 is 16 amino acids. V lost 0 bases and J 6 bases, leaving 16 bases between the germline ends. The CDR3 DNA follows: TGTGCCAGCAGCTTAGCGGCCTCAGGGGGGATGGATACGCAGTATTTT. Translated, it gives CASSLAASGGMDTQYF.